This T cell receptor (beta chain) is drawn from a study of blood T cell repertoires in COVID-19 (dated by TCRdb to about 2020). Notes on the research overall: Samples from collaborators originated in the United States, Italy and Spain and spanned both the acute and convalescent phases of COVID-19. The material from the prospective study consisted of cDNA or gDNA derived from T cells, B-cell-depleted T cells, or PBMCs. Deeply sampled blood TCRbeta repertoires from subjects exposed to, actively infected with, or recovered from COVID-19 were included in the dataset. The repertoires were released in a freely available public database meant as a resource for research on the immune response to SARS-CoV-2. Samples came from the ongoing ImmuneRACE study (first 160 participants) plus 1,254 subjects from 6 global collaborators. A de-identified subject ID, COVID-19 status, age in years and sex were almost always included in the sample metadata. Where HLA class I and class II types were available, the types were taken from metadata supplied by the sample provider, not from assay-based typing.

The immunoSEQ Assay, a bias-controlled multiplex PCR, was used to amplify TCRbeta CDR3 regions from genomic DNA. In the original analysis: Within the assay, amplification of reference gene primers was used to estimate how many nucleated cells each sample contained. Sequence reads were collapsed and filtered to measure the absolute abundance of every unique TCRbeta CDR3 rearrangement. Productive Simpson clonality was computed per sample as the square root of Simpson's diversity index over productive rearrangements. The immuneACCESS repertoire file appears here via TCRdb, limited to in-frame rearrangements. These files lack a portion of the clones; in checked studies, under half of the deficit traces to unresolved V genes, and the cause of the others is not known. V, J and clone size were drawn from that table, and D and trimming were deduced from the DNA. This sample holds under 95,000 clones; approximately 88% were observed only once. 31% of the sample is taken by the ten largest.

There are a few counts of this clone. The antigen it recognizes is unknown. The input lacks base qualities; no much larger clone sits a single base away. Broad study findings and their caveats: The amount of clinical and demographic metadata varied by source and participant and was provided uncurated.

Collaborating institutions collected whole blood in K2EDTA tubes following their own protocols. For TCRbeta analysis, collaborators shipped samples in one of three forms: frozen whole blood, isolated PBMCs, or DNA extracted from either of those sample types. Relative to germline, V is missing 0 bases and J is missing 0 bases, with 3 bases of the junction outside any gene match. The CDR3 runs 17 amino acids, cysteine and phenylalanine included. Only the CDR3 portion is preserved as DNA: 51 bases, with reading frame beginning at the first base. From the germline V gene (reference sequence), CDR1 is LGHDT and CDR2 is YNNKEL.

The sequence is built from TRBV3-1 (or the pseudogene TRBV3-2) and TRBJ2-1; a stretch of 9 junction bases matches TRBD2. The sequenced sample consisted of peripheral blood. The source of this sequence is a woman aged 80 or over with active or convalescent COVID-19. The base sequence is TGTGCCAGCAGCCAAGAGTGGCGGGAGGGCTCCTACAATGAGCAGTTCTTC. This translates into CASSQEWREGSYNEQFF.